These 29 T cell receptor beta chains originate from one sample sequenced in a study of shared clonotypes between healthy human individuals. Using immunoSEQ multiplex PCR, the repertoire was profiled, and TCRdb retains in-frame clones only, with some absent. This sample yields some 1.1 million clones, of which 60% to 80% are seen a single time; roughly 0.83% belongs to the top ten. The source material was memory CD4+ T cells from PBMCs. As for subset: CD45RA-negative fraction. These receptor sequences come from a man younger than 30 in good health. Some clones in this sample may be carry-over from other donors' samples.

The J gene is TRBJ2-5, the V gene TRBV10-2, with D perhaps matching TRBD1 (5 bases). Germline CDR1 reads WSHSY; CDR2 reads SAAADI. V lost 4 bases, J lost 1 base, and 10 bases lay in between. CDR3 length: 14 amino acids. In DNA form, the CDR3 reads TGCGCCAGCAGTGTTCGACAGATCCAAGAGACCCAGTACTTC. It specifies CASSVRQIQETQYF.

The genes are TRBV7-9 and TRBJ2-1; D is perhaps TRBD2 (5 bases). Trimming pared 8 bases from V and 6 bases from J, leaving 20 bases between. The CDR3 contains 15 residues. Germline CDR1 is SEHNR and CDR2 is FQNEAQ (reference sequence). The DNA of the CDR3 is TGTGCCAGCGGCATCACTAGTGGCCTTAGCAATGAGCAGTTCTTC. It specifies CASGITSGLSNEQFF.

The chain carries TRBV5-4 and TRBJ2-7, with 7 positions matching TRBD2. The V gene's germline CDR1 is SGHNT and CDR2 YYREEE (reference sequence). The CDR3 is 15 amino acids. Germline trimming cut 2 bases from V and 3 bases from J; bases unmatched to any gene: 8. The CDR3 here is CASSLGAAGYYEQYF. The DNA for the CDR3 is TGTGCCAGCAGCTTAGGGGCAGCGGGGTACTACGAGCAGTACTTC. Together with reference TRBV5-4 and TRBJ2-7, the CDR3 gives the full variable domain: ETGVTQSPTHLIKTRGQQVTLRCSSQSGHNTVSWYQQALGQGPQFIFQYYREEENGRGNFPPRFSGLQFPNYSSELNVNALELDDSALYLCASSLGAAGYYEQYFGPGTRLTVT.

In its sample, this clone was seen a few times. Other DNA sequences within the sample encode an identical CDR3. The chain employs TRBV25-1 and TRBJ2-1; TRBD2 agrees at 8 bases. V lost 2 bases to trimming and J lost 4 bases; unmatched junction nucleotides: 4. From germline, CDR1 is MGHDK and CDR2 SYGVNS. CDR3 size: 15 residues. DNA of the CDR3: TGTGCCAGCAGTGAAGGGACGGGAGGGTACAATGAGCAGTTCTTC. Amino acid sequence: CASSEGTGGYNEQFF.

V usage is TRBV7-9 and J usage is TRBJ2-7, with D unresolved. Germline V lookup: CDR1 SEHNR, CDR2 FQNEAQ (reference sequence). V was clipped by 5 bases and J by 0 bases, with 17 bases between them. The CDR3 contains 16 residues. The CDR3 sequence is CASSPEVLLTSYEQYF. The CDR3 bases are TGTGCCAGCAGCCCAGAGGTACTCCTGACCTCCTACGAGCAGTACTTC.

V and J are TRBV21-1 and TRBJ1-2. TRBV21-1 represents a pseudogene. The CDR3 loop spans 17 amino acids. CDR3 bases: TGTGCCAGCAGCGTCCGGGAAAGAGTGCACCCTCACTATGGCTACACCTTC. As protein: CASSVRERVHPHYGYTF.

This clone occurred once. The chain recombines TRBV4-1 with TRBJ2-7, with D possibly matching TRBD1 (5 bases). CDR3 length: 15 residues. CDR1 is MGHRA and CDR2 is YSYEKL in the germline V gene. V lost 3 bases to trimming and J lost 0 bases, with 12 bases between them. CDR3 in DNA: TGCGCCAGCAGCCAGGACGGACACAGCTCCTACGAGCAGTACTTC. Protein sequence: CASSQDGHSSYEQYF.

This rearrangement joins TRBV7-2 to TRBJ1-2; D possibly corresponds to TRBD1 (6 bases). Trimming pared 10 bases from V and 10 bases from J, leaving 22 bases between. The CDR3 spans 13 residues. The germline CDR1 and CDR2 sequences are SGHTA and FQGNSA. The CDR3, as DNA: TGTGCCACTACAGGGACTAACCGAAACAACTACACCTTC. Protein sequence: CATTGTNRNNYTF.

This rearrangement joins TRBV6-1 to TRBJ1-2; 10 bases align to TRBD1. This CDR3 has 14 residues. With V trimmed by 6 bases and J by 8 bases, 9 bases remained unmatched. Per germline, CDR1 MNHNS and CDR2 SASEGT. The CDR3 is CASRAGTGVLGYTF. DNA of the CDR3: TGTGCCAGCAGGGCCGGGACAGGGGTCTTGGGCTACACCTTC.

The chain joins TRBV2 to TRBJ2-7, with 7 bases matching TRBD2. The V gene end was trimmed by 6 bases and the J gene end by 2 bases; junction bases not matched to a gene: 7. Germline loops: CDR1 SNHLY, CDR2 FYNNEI. The CDR3 runs to 14 residues. Here the CDR3 reads CASSWDYAAYEQYF. The CDR3 bases are TGTGCCAGCAGCTGGGACTACGCAGCCTACGAGCAGTACTTC.

About this clone: One base separates it from a far larger clone, so it is likely a read error. Other DNA sequences in the sample encode the same CDR3. The rearrangement uses TRBV5-4 and TRBJ2-3; D remains unclear. The CDR3 sequence is 11 residues long. Germline V lookup: CDR1 SGHNT, CDR2 YYREEE (reference sequence). V gave up 3 bases and J gave up 3 bases, with 2 bases separating them. CDR3 sequence (DNA): TGTGCCAGCAGCTCGACAGATACGCAGTATTTT. Translated, it gives CASSSTDTQYF. Using reference TRBV5-4 and TRBJ2-3 for the parts outside the CDR3, the full variable domain is ETGVTQSPTHLIKTRGQQVTLRCSSQSGHNTVSWYQQALGQGPQFIFQYYREEENGRGNFPPRFSGLQFPNYSSELNVNALELDDSALYLCASSSTDTQYFGPGTRLTVL.

CDR3 protein: CASSVANVNTEAFF. Here the CDR3 DNA reads TGTGCCAGCAGCGTAGCGAATGTGAACACTGAAGCTTTCTTT. This sequence joins TRBV9 and TRBJ1-1; no definite D call. In germline, CDR1 is SGDLS, CDR2 YYNGEE. V shed 0 bases and J shed 0 bases, with 6 bases lying between them. The CDR3 length is 14 residues.

The chain recombines TRBV18 with TRBJ2-6, with TRBD1 identical over 8 bases. The CDR3 consists of 15 residues. V lost 8 bases, J lost 4 bases, and 7 bases stayed unmatched. CDR1 KGHSH and CDR2 LQKENI come from the germline V gene. The CDR3 nucleotides are TGTGCCAGCAAGACAGGGGTCTCAGGGGCCAACGTCCTGACTTTC. It yields the protein CASKTGVSGANVLTF.

The CDR3 region is CASSYAVAGGSYNEQFF. The CDR3 nucleotides are TGTGCCAGCAGTTACGCCGTAGCGGGAGGGTCCTACAATGAGCAGTTCTTC. The chain uses TRBV5-5 and TRBJ2-1; 11 bases line up with TRBD2. After removal of 5 bases from V and 1 base from J, the junction contained 8 bases not matched to a gene. Germline CDR1 SGHKS, CDR2 YYEKEE (reference sequence). The CDR3 is 17 amino acids.

The J gene is TRBJ2-1, the V gene TRBV5-1, with 7 bases fitting TRBD1. CDR1 is SGHRS, CDR2 YFSETQ, per germline. CDR3 length: 14 residues. Germline trimming cut 4 bases from V and 5 bases from J; bases unmatched to any gene: 6. CDR3 residues: CASSVRQGNNEQFF. The CDR3 region has the DNA TGCGCCAGCAGCGTTCGACAGGGAAACAATGAGCAGTTCTTC.

To note about this clone: This sample also contains other DNA sequences that code for the same CDR3. Here the CDR3 DNA reads TGTGCCACCAGCAGAGTTTCGGAGACCCAGTACTTC. It is translated as CATSRVSETQYF. J is TRBJ2-5 and V is TRBV15; D not certain. The CDR3 is made up of 12 amino acids. Deletions cut 1 base from V and 5 bases from J, with 5 bases between. Germline V gene sequence: CDR1 LNHNV, CDR2 YYDKDF (reference sequence).

This chain uses TRBV7-2 with TRBJ1-2; D gene unclear. CDR1 is SGHTA and CDR2 is FQGNSA in the germline V gene. The V and J ends lost 4 bases and 6 bases respectively, with 12 bases between them. This CDR3 region has 13 residues. CDR3 in DNA: TGTGCCAGCAGCTGGGCAAGTGCGGATGGCTACACCTTC. Protein product: CASSWASADGYTF.

J is TRBJ2-1 and V is TRBV11-3; D gene uncertain. Per germline, CDR1 SGHNT and CDR2 YENEEA. The CDR3 is 13 residues long. V lost 5 bases and J lost 10, with 15 bases in between. The CDR3 DNA is TGTGCCAGCAGCCCGGCGACCGGGCGGGAGCAGTTCTTC. This encodes CASSPATGREQFF.

The V and J genes are TRBV5-1 and TRBJ1-1; 7 nucleotides match TRBD1. With V trimmed by 3 bases and J by 5 bases, 10 bases remained unmatched. Germline CDR1 and CDR2: SGHRS and YFSETQ. The CDR3 length is 15 residues. The DNA of the CDR3 is TGCGCCAGCAGCTCGAGGACAGGCCGGGGGACTGAAGCTTTCTTT. Its protein is CASSSRTGRGTEAFF.

This clone was detected only once. The chain links TRBV4-1 to TRBJ2-6; possible D gene TRBD1, 5 bases. The V gene's germline CDR1 is MGHRA and CDR2 YSYEKL. The CDR3 runs 16 residues. Trimming left V 4 bases short and J 2 bases short, with 12 bases between. CDR3 region: CASSRRQQPGANVLTF. The CDR3, as DNA: TGCGCCAGCAGCCGCAGACAGCAGCCTGGGGCCAACGTCCTGACTTTC.

This chain links TRBV10-3 with TRBJ2-3; D is unclear. Germline CDR1 and CDR2: ENHRY and SYGVKD. The V end was cut by 6 bases, the J end by 3 bases, with 7 bases between. The CDR3 spans 12 residues. The CDR3 protein is CAISPQTDTQYF. In DNA, the CDR3 is TGTGCCATCAGCCCTCAAACAGATACGCAGTATTTT.

The CDR3 nucleotides are TGTGCCAGCAGAGATTCCGGGTATCAGCCCCAGCATTTT. Translated, it gives CASRDSGYQPQHF. V usage is TRBV6-1 and J usage is TRBJ1-5; D is unclear. Germline V gene data show CDR1 as MNHNS and CDR2 as SASEGT. Trimming took off 6 bases at V and 5 bases at J, with 11 bases between the two ends. CDR3 size: 13 residues.

V and J are TRBV11-2 and TRBJ1-3; TRBD1 matches 7 bases. Germline V gene data show CDR1 as SGHAT and CDR2 as FQNNGV. V gave up 3 bases and J gave up 0 bases; unmatched junction bases: 5. The CDR3 runs to 16 residues. CDR3 nucleotides: TGTGCCAGCAGCTTCCGGACAGGAGACTCTGGAAACACCATATATTTT. This sequence encodes CASSFRTGDSGNTIYF.

This clone came up once. The rearrangement links TRBV18 to TRBJ2-1; no reliable D call. The CDR3 runs to 16 residues. The ends were cut back, 3 bases at V and 0 bases at J, with 12 bases in the middle. CDR1 is KGHSH and CDR2 is LQKENI in the germline V gene. Here the CDR3 reads CASSPSVASSYNEQFF. For the CDR3, the DNA is TGTGCCAGCTCACCGTCCGTGGCCAGCTCCTACAATGAGCAGTTCTTC.

The chain has TRBV15 and TRBJ2-4; 7 nucleotides agree with TRBD1. CDR1 LNHNV and CDR2 YYDKDF come from the germline V gene (reference sequence). The CDR3 is 13 amino acids. V shed 9 bases and J 9 bases; nucleotides not matched to a gene: 11. The DNA for the CDR3 is TGTGCCACGGTCAAAGACAGGGACGGCATTCAGTACTTC. Protein product: CATVKDRDGIQYF.

The chain is built from TRBV7-9 and TRBJ1-5; a weak D match, TRBD1 (5 bases). Between the trimmed V and J ends, which lost 5 bases and 8 bases, there was a span of 19 bases. CDR3 length equals 15 residues. Germline-derived CDR1 and CDR2 are SEHNR and FQNEAQ (reference sequence). The CDR3 region is CASSHPGGVWKPQHF. The DNA for the CDR3 is TGTGCCAGCAGCCACCCCGGGGGGGTGTGGAAGCCCCAGCATTTT.

The J gene is TRBJ2-1, the V gene TRBV11-2; 13 bases align to TRBD2. The germline CDR1 and CDR2 sequences are SGHAT and FQNNGV. The CDR3 consists of 14 residues. V gave up 6 bases and J gave up 8 bases; unmatched junction bases: 4. The CDR3 region has the DNA TGTGCCAGCAGGGGGACTAGCGGGATCTATGAGCAGTTCTTC. This encodes CASRGTSGIYEQFF.

The J gene is TRBJ2-7, the V gene TRBV9; perhaps TRBD1 as D (5 bases). CDR1 is SGDLS, CDR2 YYNGEE, per germline. V was clipped by 3 bases and J by 3 bases, with 19 bases between them. The CDR3 length is 16 residues. The CDR3 region has the DNA TGTGCCAGCAGCGATCCCCTGGGGCAGAGGAGCTACGAGCAGTACTTC. Its translation: CASSDPLGQRSYEQYF.

The J gene is TRBJ2-3, the V gene TRBV30; 13 positions match TRBD2. Germline V gene sequence: CDR1 GTSNPN, CDR2 SVGIG (reference sequence). V shed 8 bases, J shed 6 bases, and the junction held 8 bases outside the gene matches. This CDR3 region has 14 residues. CDR3 protein: CATGLAGVADTQYF. The CDR3 bases are TGTGCCACCGGACTAGCGGGAGTGGCCGATACGCAGTATTTT.